Each of the 29 T cell receptor beta chains below was sequenced from the same sample in a study of T cells after yellow fever vaccination. TCRdb re-called the 5' RACE reads through MiXCR, storing one row per CDR3 protein. The sample contains fewer than 150,000 distinct CDR3 sequences, 7.2% of which appear only once. The source material was CD4+ T cells sorted from PBMCs, sampled roughly 45 days after the first yellow fever vaccination. These receptors all come from a man between 18 and 35 years old who received the YFV17D yellow fever vaccine.

The sample holds many counts of this clonotype. The chain has TRBV10-1 and TRBJ1-2; D remains ambiguous. Germline CDR1 and CDR2: WNHNN and SYGVQD (reference sequence). The CDR3 extends over 13 amino acids. Trimming took 6 bases from V and 5 from J, leaving 13 bases between them. This chain's CDR3 is CASRDVGKYGYTF. In DNA, the CDR3 is TGCGCCAGCAGGGACGTAGGGAAATATGGCTACACCTTC.

This clonotype was detected many times. Relative to the germline gene, one junction end is altered; a read error may explain this. This chain joins TRBV7-2 and TRBJ2-2; D possibly corresponds to TRBD2 (6 bases). This CDR3 spans 14 amino acids. Germline CDR1 is SGHTA and CDR2 is FQGNSA. CDR3 sequence (DNA): TGTGCCAGCAGCCTACGCGGGAACCCCGGGGAGCTGTTTTTT. Protein product: CASSLRGNPGELFF.

Comment on this clonotype: One end of the junction does not line up with germline, which may come from a read error. The chain recombines TRBV5-1 with TRBJ2-5; 9 positions match TRBD1. The CDR3 covers 14 residues. CDR1 and CDR2 (germline): SGHRS, YFSETQ. CDR3 sequence: CTSKVTGGQETQYF. In DNA form, the CDR3 reads TGCACCAGCAAGGTGACAGGGGGCCAAGAGACCCAGTACTTC.

This clonotype was observed many times. The chain combines TRBV5-1 with TRBJ1-6; D is unclear. The germline V gene encodes CDR1 SGHRS and CDR2 YFSETQ. Trimming removed 1 base at V and 5 bases at J, with 13 bases between. This CDR3 has 16 amino acids. The CDR3 loop reads CASSLYLRVDNSPLHF. DNA for the CDR3: TGCGCCAGCAGCTTGTACCTACGGGTCGATAATTCACCCCTCCACTTT.

This clonotype was counted at least ten times. V gene TRBV12-3 or TRBV12-4 combines with J gene TRBJ1-4, with 8 nucleotides matching TRBD1. V lost 7 bases and J lost 7; bases outside the gene matches: 8. This CDR3 has 14 residues. CDR3 sequence: CASKNRGSVEKLFF. DNA of the CDR3: TGTGCCAGCAAAAACAGGGGGAGCGTTGAAAAACTGTTTTTT.

This clonotype was picked up many times. The J gene is TRBJ2-1, the V gene TRBV28; D may match TRBD1 or TRBD2 (5 bases each). The CDR3 is 17 residues long. CDR1 MDHEN and CDR2 SYDVKM come from the germline V gene. The V end was cut by 1 base, the J end by 4 bases, with 17 bases between. Written as DNA, the CDR3 is TGTGCCAGCAGTTTATACGGGTCGGGGCCCTTTTACAATGAGCAGTTCTTC. Its protein product is CASSLYGSGPFYNEQFF.

This clonotype was observed many times. The chain employs TRBV6-4 and TRBJ2-3; 7 nucleotides line up with TRBD2. The germline V gene encodes CDR1 MRHNA and CDR2 SNTAGT. Germline trimming cut 5 bases from V and 4 bases from J; bases unmatched to any gene: 3. CDR3 length: 13 residues. The chain's CDR3 is CASSPRGADTQYF. Written as DNA, the CDR3 is TGTGCCAGCAGTCCACGGGGGGCAGATACGCAGTATTTT.

The chain uses TRBV20-1 and TRBJ2-7, with 12 bases identical to TRBD2. CDR1 DFQATT and CDR2 SNEGSKA come from the germline V gene (reference sequence). Trimming cost V 6 bases and J 0 bases; bases outside gene matches: 9. The CDR3 is 16 amino acids. The CDR3 sequence: CSARLAGVLNSYEQYF. CDR3 sequence (DNA): TGCAGTGCACGACTAGCGGGGGTCCTGAACTCCTACGAGCAGTACTTC.

Ten or more counts support this clonotype. The chain is built from TRBV20-1 and TRBJ2-7; 11 positions match TRBD1. Germline CDR1 is DFQATT and CDR2 is SNEGSKA (reference sequence). V was pared by 6 bases and J by 4 bases, with 8 bases of the junction left unmatched. There are 14 residues in the CDR3. The CDR3: CSAPRGQGGYEQYV. In DNA form, the CDR3 reads TGCAGTGCCCCCCGGGGACAGGGGGGTTACGAGCAGTACGTC.

This clonotype occurred many times. The J gene is TRBJ2-2, the V gene TRBV6-5; D possibly matches TRBD1 or TRBD2 (5 bases each). Trimming removed 11 bases at V and 2 bases at J, with 12 bases between. Germline V gene sequence: CDR1 MNHEY, CDR2 SVGAGI. The CDR3 is 13 residues long. The CDR3 DNA sequence: TGTGCCGGGACGGACGCTAACACCGGGGAGCTGTTTTTT. This codes for CAGTDANTGELFF.

Ten or more counts support this clonotype. The chain recombines TRBV3-1 with TRBJ2-3; D perhaps matches TRBD2 (6 bases). Germline CDR1 LGHDT, CDR2 YNNKEL (reference sequence). V was clipped by 5 bases and J by 2 bases, with 17 bases between them. The CDR3 loop spans 16 amino acids. CDR3 nucleotides: TGTGCCAGCAGCTACCCCGGGACTCCAACCACAGATACGCAGTATTTT. Translated, it gives CASSYPGTPTTDTQYF.

This clonotype was picked up many times. The chain uses TRBV11-1 and TRBJ2-1; 16 bases align to TRBD2. After removal of 8 bases from V and 8 bases from J, the junction contained 12 bases not matched to a gene. The CDR3 spans 17 residues. CDR1 and CDR2 (germline): SGHAT, FQDESV (reference sequence). This chain's CDR3 is CASQPPGLAGGNDEQFF. DNA of the CDR3: TGTGCCAGCCAACCCCCGGGACTAGCGGGGGGGAACGATGAGCAGTTCTTC.

This clonotype was detected ten times or more. The chain couples TRBV20-1 to TRBJ1-1; D remains ambiguous. The V and J ends lost 0 bases and 1 base respectively, with 6 bases between them. Germline V gene sequence: CDR1 DFQATT, CDR2 SNEGSKA (reference sequence). CDR3 length: 13 amino acids. CDR3 DNA sequence: TGCAGTGCTAGAGAGGACGGGAACACTGAAGCTTTCTTT. Encoded protein: CSAREDGNTEAFF.

This clonotype was recorded many times. The rearrangement links TRBV6-5 to TRBJ1-2; D not certain. The germline V and J ends were trimmed by 2 bases and 5 bases, with 12 bases remaining between them. Germline lookup yields CDR1 MNHEY and CDR2 SVGAGI. This CDR3 has 14 amino acids. The CDR3 sequence: CASSYPGPGYGYTF. CDR3 coding DNA: TGTGCCAGCAGTTACCCCGGCCCGGGGTATGGCTACACCTTC.

This clonotype has a count of ten or more. The chain links TRBV20-1 to TRBJ1-1; the D is unclear. Looked up from germline, CDR1 is DFQATT and CDR2 is SNEGSKA (reference sequence). This CDR3 has 11 amino acids. V lost 3 bases and J lost 2, with 4 bases in between. In DNA form, the CDR3 reads TGCAGTGCTAGTGACAACACTGAAGCTTTCTTT. It encodes CSASDNTEAFF.

This clonotype was seen at least ten times. The chain employs TRBV5-6 and TRBJ2-3; 8 nucleotides line up with TRBD1. The CDR3 loop spans 16 amino acids. From germline, CDR1 is SGHDT and CDR2 YYEEEE. V shed 4 bases and J 11 bases; nucleotides not matched to a gene: 18. The CDR3 here is CASSPGAGTGIVWQYF. The DNA for the CDR3 is TGTGCCAGCAGCCCAGGGGCCGGGACAGGTATCGTTTGGCAGTATTTT.

In its sample, this clonotype was seen once. A clone one base away is much larger, so this may be a read error. This chain connects TRBV4-3 to TRBJ2-7; TRBD1 matches 7 bases. V trimming: 3 bases; J trimming: 5 bases; junction bases outside the gene matches: 10. This CDR3 has 15 residues. Germline V lookup: CDR1 LGHNA, CDR2 YSLEER. This CDR3 is CASSHDHRGLHEQYF. Here the CDR3 DNA reads TGCGCCAGCAGCCATGATCACAGGGGTTTGCACGAGCAGTACTTC.

This clonotype was seen repeatedly, ten times or more. CDR3 bases: TGCAGCGTTGGGACTGCCTCTGGAAACACCATATATTTT. Encoded protein: CSVGTASGNTIYF. This sequence joins TRBV29-1 and TRBJ1-3, with unresolved D. The CDR3 extends over 13 amino acids. Trimming pared 4 bases from V and 0 bases from J, leaving 7 bases between. Germline V gene data show CDR1 as SQVTM and CDR2 as ANQGSEA. Complete variable domain (other parts from reference TRBV29-1 and TRBJ1-3): SAVISQKPSRDICQRGTSLTIQCQVDSQVTMMFWYRQQPGQSLTLIATANQGSEATYESGFVIDKFPISRPNLTFSTLTVSNMSPEDSSIYLCSVGTASGNTIYFGEGSWLTVV.

This clonotype has at least ten counts. V usage is TRBV5-8 and J usage is TRBJ2-3; D is possibly TRBD1 (5 bases). This CDR3 comprises 14 residues. The V and J ends lost 2 bases and 6 bases respectively, with 13 bases between them. CDR1 and CDR2 (germline): SGHTS, YDEGEE. The CDR3, as DNA: TGTGCCAGCAGCTTCAGGGCCCGGCGGGATACGCAGTATTTT. This codes for CASSFRARRDTQYF.

This clonotype was counted at least ten times. The chain is built from TRBV11-1 and TRBJ1-5, with 9 bases lining up with TRBD1. Germline lookup yields CDR1 SGHAT and CDR2 FQDESV (reference sequence). V was clipped by 10 bases and J by 5 bases; unmatched bases: 18. The CDR3 is 17 amino acids. For the CDR3, the DNA is TGTGCCACAAAGGGGGACAGGGAATTATGCGTTTATCAGCCCCAGCATTTT. Its translation: CATKGDRELCVYQPQHF.

This clonotype was counted ten times or more. The V and J genes are TRBV5-6 and TRBJ1-4; D not certain. From germline, CDR1 is SGHDT and CDR2 YYEEEE. This CDR3 has 13 amino acids. Trimming stripped 0 bases from V and 8 bases from J, with 8 bases between. CDR3 protein: CASSLGAEEKLFF. The DNA for the CDR3 is TGTGCCAGCAGCTTGGGGGCGGAAGAAAAACTGTTTTTT.

This clonotype was seen repeatedly, ten times or more. The rearrangement uses TRBV4-2 and TRBJ1-2; unclear D gene. CDR3 length: 15 amino acids. CDR1 is LGHNA and CDR2 is YNFKEQ in the germline V gene. The V gene lost 4 bases and the J gene lost 5 bases, with 17 bases spanning the gap. The CDR3 coding sequence is TGTGCCAGCAGCCGCGAAAGGGCAGGCGGATATGGCTACACCTTC. Translated, it gives CASSRERAGGYGYTF.

Only a few counts were recorded for this clonotype. V gene TRBV20-1 combines with J gene TRBJ2-1, with 8 bases fitting TRBD1. This CDR3 is built from 15 residues. V gave up 3 bases and J gave up 7 bases; unmatched junction bases: 11. Germline V lookup: CDR1 DFQATT, CDR2 SNEGSKA (reference sequence). This CDR3 reads CSARDRALLRNEQFF. CDR3 DNA: TGCAGTGCTAGGGACAGGGCCCTACTTAGGAATGAGCAGTTCTTC.

This clonotype was seen more than once but under ten times. The chain has TRBV6-5 and TRBJ2-7, with D unresolved. The CDR3 has 13 amino acids. Germline V gene data show CDR1 as MNHEY and CDR2 as SVGAGI. The CDR3 nucleotides are TGTGCCAGCAGTTACTCGGTACCGGGCCCACGGAACGTC. Translating it yields CASSYSVPGPRNV.

This clonotype was picked up a small number of times. This chain uses TRBV4-3 with TRBJ1-4; tentative D call: TRBD1 (5 bases). The CDR3 is made up of 14 amino acids. CDR1 and CDR2 (germline): LGHNA, YSLEER. Trimming stripped 4 bases from V and 4 bases from J, with 10 bases between. CDR3 amino acids: CASSLGPHNEKLFF. The DNA for the CDR3 is TGCGCCAGCAGCCTGGGACCGCATAATGAAAAACTGTTTTTT.

Ten or more counts support this clonotype. The J gene is TRBJ2-7, the V gene TRBV5-8; 7 nucleotides line up with TRBD1. The CDR3 extends over 17 amino acids. Germline V gives CDR1 SGHTS, CDR2 YDEGEE. The V segment lost 5 bases and the J segment 2 bases; nucleotides outside the gene matches: 16. The CDR3 sequence is CASRQGDLNRLAYEQYF. In nucleotides, the CDR3 is TGTGCCAGCAGGCAGGGGGACCTAAATCGTTTAGCCTACGAGCAGTACTTC.

This clonotype occurred many times. The chain employs TRBV20-1 and TRBJ2-4, with 8 bases aligning to TRBD1. Germline values: CDR1 DFQATT, CDR2 SNEGSKA (reference sequence). The CDR3 is 16 residues long. The V and J ends lost 6 bases and 0 bases, in that order; junction bases with no gene match: 10. CDR3 residues: CSALPRQGLAKNIQYF. The CDR3 bases are TGCAGTGCCCTACCCCGACAGGGGCTAGCCAAAAACATTCAGTACTTC.

This clonotype was counted at least ten times. The rearrangement uses TRBV7-9 and TRBJ2-2; 9 positions agree with TRBD2. Germline-derived CDR1 and CDR2 are SEHNR and FQNEAQ (reference sequence). The J segment lost 2 bases and the V segment lost 11 bases, leaving 9 bases of the junction unmatched. The CDR3 is 15 residues long. The CDR3 DNA sequence: TGTGCCCCAATGGGACTAGCATTTAACACCGGGGAGCTGTTTTTT. Translating it yields CAPMGLAFNTGELFF.

This clonotype was detected ten times or more. The V call is TRBV7-2, the J call TRBJ1-4; the D is unclear. The CDR3 spans 13 residues. CDR1 is SGHTA and CDR2 is FQGNSA in the germline V gene. The ends were cut back, 3 bases at V and 8 bases at J, with 10 bases in the middle. As DNA, the CDR3 is TGTGCCAGCAGCTTTATCACTCGGGAAAAACTGTTTTTT. This codes for CASSFITREKLFF.